Listed here are 21 T cell receptor beta chains from one sample, sequenced in a study of blood T cell repertoires in COVID-19. Profiling relied on immunoSEQ multiplex PCR, and the TCRdb table lists in-frame clones only, not all of them. In the table there are over 200,000 clones, about 80% of which are singletons. The sequencing input was peripheral blood. These receptors were taken from an elderly woman with acute or convalescent COVID-19.

The chain couples TRBV6-2 or TRBV6-3 to TRBJ2-4; D remains unclear. The CDR3 spans 12 residues. Germline CDR1 is MNHEY and CDR2 is SVGEGT. Trimming pared 0 bases from V and 9 bases from J, leaving 6 bases between. In DNA form, the CDR3 reads TGTGCCAGCAGTTACTCGTCCGGCATTCAGTACTTC. Translated: CASSYSSGIQYF.

V and J are TRBV19 and TRBJ1-2, with 8 bases aligning to TRBD1. Germline V gene lookup returns CDR1 LNHDA and CDR2 SQIVND (reference sequence). The junction had 5 bases not matched to a gene; V was cut back by 6 bases and J by 2 bases. The CDR3 is 14 residues long. The CDR3 loop reads CASSPDRENYGYTF. In DNA form, the CDR3 reads TGTGCCAGTAGCCCGGACAGGGAAAACTATGGCTACACCTTC.

This clone was seen a few times. This sequence joins TRBV20-1 and TRBJ2-1; D gene ambiguous. V lost 4 bases and J lost 10, with 11 bases in between. The CDR3 has 11 amino acids. Germline V gene lookup returns CDR1 DFQATT and CDR2 SNEGSKA (reference sequence). This chain's CDR3 is CSANRKQEQFF. The CDR3, as DNA: TGCAGTGCTAACCGAAAACAGGAGCAGTTCTTC.

V usage is TRBV2 and J usage is TRBJ2-3; D possibly corresponds to TRBD1 (5 bases). The V end lost 5 bases, the J end lost 6 bases, and 15 bases lay between the germline ends. In germline, CDR1 is SNHLY, CDR2 FYNNEI. This CDR3 region has 14 residues. DNA of the CDR3: TGTGCCAGCAGTCCGTACTGGGGCGGCGATACGCAGTATTTT. The encoded protein is CASSPYWGGDTQYF.

The chain couples TRBV6-1 to TRBJ1-6; 8 bases align to TRBD1. Germline CDR1 reads MNHNS; CDR2 reads SASEGT. The V segment lost 2 bases and the J segment 10 bases; nucleotides outside the gene matches: 4. The CDR3 has 14 amino acids. The CDR3 spells CASSEPTGVSPLHF. CDR3 coding DNA: TGTGCCAGCAGTGAACCGACAGGGGTGTCACCCCTCCACTTT.

This clone was found a few times. The gene calls are TRBV5-6 and TRBJ1-1; 8 positions agree with TRBD1. Germline lookup yields CDR1 SGHDT and CDR2 YYEEEE. With V trimmed by 4 bases and J by 11 bases, 13 bases remained unmatched. The CDR3 consists of 14 residues. The CDR3 sequence is CASSPVDKDRAAFF. CDR3 sequence (DNA): TGTGCCAGCAGCCCCGTCGACAAGGACAGGGCGGCTTTCTTT.

The CDR3 sequence: CASSQAQISPLHF. CDR3 nucleotide sequence: TGCGCCAGCAGCCAAGCCCAAATTTCACCCCTCCACTTT. The chain joins TRBV4-3 to TRBJ1-6; D not certain. The ends were cut back, 1 base at V and 9 bases at J, with 7 bases in the middle. The CDR3 is 13 residues long. Germline V CDR1 and CDR2: LGHNA, YSLEER.

The chain uses TRBV25-1 and TRBJ1-6, with 8 bases identical to TRBD1. This CDR3 has 13 amino acids. Unmatched junction bases numbered 6, after V lost 7 bases and J lost 10 bases. Germline CDR1 reads MGHDK; CDR2 reads SYGVNS. The CDR3 loop is CASTGQGLSPLHF. In DNA form, the CDR3 reads TGTGCCAGCACCGGACAGGGTCTATCACCCCTCCACTTT.

This clone was picked up a small number of times. This chain joins TRBV6-5 and TRBJ1-5; D call uncertain. The CDR3 consists of 15 residues. V dropped 7 bases and J dropped 7 bases, with 20 bases sitting between them. Germline loops: CDR1 MNHEY, CDR2 SVGAGI. DNA for the CDR3: TGTGCCAGCATCCCCCGCGGGGATCCTAGGCAGCCCCAGCATTTT. Its protein is CASIPRGDPRQPQHF.

There are many counts of this clone. The CDR3 loop is CASSQPVSGRARYTQYF. Here the CDR3 DNA reads TGCGCCAGCAGCCAGCCCGTTAGCGGGAGGGCCCGGTATACGCAGTATTTT. The V gene is TRBV4-1, the J gene TRBJ2-3; 11 bases match TRBD2. The CDR3 contains 17 residues. From germline, CDR1 is MGHRA and CDR2 YSYEKL. With 3 bases clipped from V and 7 bases from J, the junction kept 12 bases outside the gene matches.

V gene TRBV7-2 combines with J gene TRBJ2-5; weak D call: TRBD2 (7 bases). The CDR3 runs to 16 residues. V was cut by 5 bases and J by 2 bases, with 18 bases left in between. Germline assignment: CDR1 SGHTA and CDR2 FQGNSA. CDR3: CASSPGAGGGQETQYF. The CDR3 region has the DNA TGTGCCAGCAGCCCGGGGGCGGGCGGGGGACAAGAGACCCAGTACTTC.

This clone was seen once. J is TRBJ1-6 and V is TRBV4-1; 7 bases line up with TRBD1. Looked up from germline, CDR1 is MGHRA and CDR2 is YSYEKL. CDR3 length: 16 amino acids. The trim removed 0 bases at V and 10 bases at J, leaving 9 bases unmatched. In nucleotides, the CDR3 is TGCGCCAGCAGCCAAGAAGTCCGACAGGGAAAATCACCCCTCCACTTT. The encoded protein is CASSQEVRQGKSPLHF.

This chain joins TRBV6-5 and TRBJ2-7; 10 bases line up with TRBD2. The junction had 4 bases not matched to a gene; V was cut back by 6 bases and J by 5 bases. There are 13 residues in the CDR3. The V gene's germline CDR1 is MNHEY and CDR2 SVGAGI. In DNA, the CDR3 is TGTGCCAGCAGACCGGGACTAGCGAACGAGCAGTACTTC. Amino acid sequence: CASRPGLANEQYF.

The chain employs TRBV6-5 and TRBJ2-7, with D unclear. Trimming cost V 5 bases and J 8 bases, with 16 bases left between them. CDR3 length equals 13 residues. CDR1 is MNHEY, CDR2 SVGAGI, per germline. The CDR3 here is CASSPRHRSQQYF. CDR3 in DNA: TGTGCCAGCAGTCCCAGACACAGAAGTCAGCAGTACTTC.

This clone was found a few times. This chain uses TRBV25-1 with TRBJ1-6, with no clear D. Trimming removed 1 base from V and 10 bases from J, with 8 bases in between. CDR1 is MGHDK, CDR2 SYGVNS, per germline. This CDR3 has 13 amino acids. CDR3 nucleotide sequence: TGTGCCAGCAGTGAATTGGCAGTATCACCCCTCCACTTT. Protein product: CASSELAVSPLHF.

The CDR3 bases are TGTGCCAGTAGTGCCCAAGCCCTCGGGGACACTGAAGCTTTCTTT. Encoded protein: CASSAQALGDTEAFF. This sequence joins TRBV19 and TRBJ1-1; no clear D. This CDR3 contains 15 residues. The germline gives CDR1 LNHDA, CDR2 SQIVND (reference sequence). V lost 5 bases, J lost 3 bases, and 16 bases lay in between.

The chain links TRBV10-3 to TRBJ2-7, with TRBD1 identical over 7 bases. This CDR3 region has 14 residues. Germline CDR1 and CDR2: ENHRY and SYGVKD. J lost 6 bases, V lost 7 bases, and 12 bases had no gene match. CDR3 in amino acids: CAINPGQSTLEQYF. CDR3 in DNA: TGTGCCATCAATCCGGGACAGTCTACACTCGAGCAGTACTTC.

This clone has more than one count but fewer than ten. This chain uses TRBV10-3 with TRBJ1-5, with D hard to call. This CDR3 has 12 amino acids. V was pared by 5 bases and J by 5 bases, with 7 bases between. The germline V gene has CDR1 ENHRY and CDR2 SYGVKD. CDR3 sequence reads: CAISPGDQPQHF. CDR3 DNA: TGTGCCATCAGTCCCGGGGATCAGCCCCAGCATTTT.

This chain uses TRBV5-8 with TRBJ1-2; D possibly corresponds to TRBD1 (6 bases). With 2 bases removed from V and 8 bases from J, the gap between germline ends came to 16 bases. Germline V gives CDR1 SGHTS, CDR2 YDEGEE. The CDR3 is 14 amino acids. In nucleotides, the CDR3 is TGTGCCAGCAGCTTTCGTCAGGGGCAGGAGGGCTACACCTTC. It is translated as CASSFRQGQEGYTF.

The chain links TRBV3-1 (or the pseudogene TRBV3-2) to TRBJ1-1, with 7 bases that match TRBD1. J gave up 1 base and V 4 bases, and 3 bases lay outside the gene matches. The CDR3 length is 14 residues. Germline values: CDR1 LGHDT, CDR2 YNNKEL (reference sequence). The CDR3 protein is CASSPRQGNTEAFF. The CDR3, as DNA: TGTGCCAGCAGCCCCCGACAGGGGAACACTGAAGCTTTCTTT.

The chain combines TRBV27 with TRBJ2-7; 9 bases are a match to TRBD1. CDR1 and CDR2 from the germline V gene are MNHEY and SMNVEV (reference sequence). This CDR3 contains 14 residues. J lost 6 bases, V lost 6 bases, and 9 bases had no gene match. CDR3 protein: CASRGTGRSGEQYF. CDR3 nucleotide sequence: TGTGCCAGCAGGGGGACAGGGAGATCGGGCGAGCAGTACTTC.